This paragraph reports one T cell receptor (beta chain). Its antigen is currently unknown. Deletions cut 0 bases from V and 0 bases from J, with 6 bases between. The CDR3 length is 15 residues. Germline assignment: CDR1 SGDLS and CDR2 YYNGEE. The data are from a study of T cell responses to AZD1222 COVID-19 vaccine. Points from the study as a whole: Among spike-specific TCRs, nearly half reportedly target unmutated variant regions. At baseline, seropositivity was found in only 5 to 7 AZD1222 recipients. None of the repertoires were sampled until the peak T cell response had passed. It should be noted that donors were predominantly white British and more often female, and clonal diversity was possibly underestimated.

Only in-frame clones appear in the TCRdb table, and some are missing; sequencing was by immunoSEQ multiplex PCR. The sample lists 130,000 to 150,000 clones, more than 70% seen once, with roughly 1.5% in the top ten. The chain carries TRBV9 and TRBJ2-2; D ambiguous. Sequences were derived from peripheral blood, sampled 28 days after the second AZD1222 dose. The receptor was derived from an adult who received the AZD1222 COVID-19 vaccine. The CDR3 DNA is TGTGCCAGCAGCGTAGCGGTGCCGAACACCGGGGAGCTGTTTTTT. Encoded protein: CASSVAVPNTGELFF.